This T cell receptor (beta chain) was documented in a study of T cell clonality in common variable immunodeficiency. This clone was seen ten or more times. The target antigen is unknown. With the read ending 3 residues before the CDR3 end, the germline J gene is used to fill in that end. Profiling relied on immunoSEQ multiplex PCR, and the TCRdb table lists in-frame clones only, not all of them. In total the sample includes about 32,000 clones, none of them seen once. The germline gives CDR1 DFQATT, CDR2 SNEGSKA (reference sequence). The CDR3 has 11 amino acids. V was clipped by 6 bases and J by 3 bases, with 8 bases between them. Whole-study findings and limits: CVID patient heterogeneity limited repertoire-clinical complication correlations.

Sample: peripheral blood mononuclear cells. The sequence came from a person aged 18-70 years in good health. V and J are TRBV20-1 and TRBJ1-1; D is ambiguous. The sequenced part of the CDR3 DNA is TGCAGTGCGGAGGGTTACACTGAA. This encodes CSAEGYTE. From start to end, the CDR3 is CSAEGYTEAFF.